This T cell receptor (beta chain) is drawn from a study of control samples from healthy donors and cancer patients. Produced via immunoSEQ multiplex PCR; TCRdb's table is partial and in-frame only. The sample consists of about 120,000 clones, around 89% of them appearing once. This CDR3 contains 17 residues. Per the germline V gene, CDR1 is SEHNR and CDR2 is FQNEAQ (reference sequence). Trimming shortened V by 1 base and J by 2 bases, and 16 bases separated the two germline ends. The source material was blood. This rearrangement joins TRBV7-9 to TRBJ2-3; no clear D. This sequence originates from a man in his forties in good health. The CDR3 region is CASSLGVVGETTDTQYF. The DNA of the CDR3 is TGTGCCAGCAGCTTAGGTGTGGTGGGCGAGACCACAGATACGCAGTATTTT.